This TCR beta chain was observed in a study of beta chain features in type 1 diabetes. Study findings and constraints: All four CD4+ subsets of Type 1 diabetes patients contained TCRB CDR3s that were moderately but significantly shorter.

Regarding this clone: Antigen specificity is unknown.

Reverse transcription of all isolated RNA meant that expressed TCRB transcripts were sequenced. This table comes from immunoSEQ multiplex PCR, and its TCRdb copy is limited to in-frame clones, with some not included. The table has hundreds of thousands of clones, roughly 12% seen once; the top ten hold about 0.02%. The CDR3 runs to 14 residues. Per the germline V gene, CDR1 is GTSNPN and CDR2 is SVGIG (reference sequence). Trimming removed 1 base at V and 6 bases at J, with 13 bases between. V gene TRBV30 combines with J gene TRBJ1-5; D call uncertain. The TCR was taken from a man aged 18 to 30 with type 1 diabetes. Input material: naive CD4+ T cells from blood. As DNA, the CDR3 is TGTGCCTGGAGTGCCGGTGGGCGAAGTCAGCCCCAGCATTTT. Residues: CAWSAGGRSQPQHF.